The 8 T cell receptor beta chains given below trace back to one sample, sequenced in a study of neoadjuvant anti-PD-1 for oral cavity cancer. Profiled with immunoSEQ multiplex PCR; TCRdb holds only in-frame clones, not every one. The sample records 68,000 or so clones, 70% to 90% being singletons. This sample's time point: after neoadjuvant nivolumab, at surgical resection. The material was PBMCs, obtained after nivolumab (anti-PD-1) treatment. Receptors were obtained from a person aged 35-79 years with oral cavity squamous cell carcinoma.

This clone was counted a single time. The J gene is TRBJ1-3, the V gene TRBV19; D remains ambiguous. The V end was cut by 6 bases, the J end by 3 bases, with 3 bases between. This CDR3 contains 11 residues. From germline, CDR1 is LNHDA and CDR2 SQIVND (reference sequence). This chain's CDR3 is CASRFGNTIYF. The CDR3, as DNA: TGTGCCAGTAGATTTGGAAACACCATATATTTT.

This clone showed up just once. The chain carries TRBV30 and TRBJ2-3; 8 bases match TRBD1. V was pared by 3 bases and J by 6 bases, with 14 bases of the junction left unmatched. Germline V CDR1 and CDR2: GTSNPN, SVGIG (reference sequence). The CDR3 is 16 amino acids. The CDR3, as DNA: TGTGCCTGGAGAAGGACAGGGACGATTGGTGGGGATACGCAGTATTTT. It specifies CAWRRTGTIGGDTQYF.

The chain couples TRBV20-1 to TRBJ2-3; a weak D match, TRBD2 (5 bases). Trimming took off 7 bases at V and 3 bases at J, with 5 bases between the two ends. Germline V gene sequence: CDR1 DFQATT, CDR2 SNEGSKA (reference sequence). This CDR3 spans 10 amino acids. DNA for the CDR3: TGCAGTGGAGGGACAGATACGCAGTATTTT. It is translated as CSGGTDTQYF.

V usage is TRBV7-8 and J usage is TRBJ1-5; 9 positions match TRBD1. The CDR3 is made up of 16 amino acids. V lost 7 bases to trimming and J lost 6 bases; unmatched junction nucleotides: 13. Germline V gene data show CDR1 as SGHVS and CDR2 as FQNEAQ. The CDR3 region is CASKQTGGGWGQPQHF. The CDR3 DNA follows: TGTGCCAGCAAACAGACAGGGGGAGGTTGGGGTCAGCCCCAGCATTTT. Variable domain in full (rest from reference TRBV7-8 and TRBJ1-5): GAGVSQSPRYKVAKRGQDVALRCDPISGHVSLFWYQQALGQGPEFLTYFQNEAQLDKSGLPSDRFFAERPEGSVSTLKIQRTQQEDSAVYLCASKQTGGGWGQPQHFGDGTRLSIL.

CDR3 nucleotide sequence: TGTGCCAGCAGTCAAGGGGCCGGGGAGCTGTTTTTT. Translated, it gives CASSQGAGELFF. The chain employs TRBV25-1 and TRBJ2-2; maybe TRBD1 (5 bases). This CDR3 comprises 12 residues. Germline V lookup: CDR1 MGHDK, CDR2 SYGVNS. Trimming pared 5 bases from V and 6 bases from J, leaving 7 bases between.

The CDR3 region has the DNA TGCGCCAGCAGCTTGAACTATCTGAACACCGGGGAGCTGTTTTTT. Translating gives CASSLNYLNTGELFF. The chain links TRBV5-1 to TRBJ2-2; D is unclear. This CDR3 comprises 15 residues. Germline values: CDR1 SGHRS, CDR2 YFSETQ. V was cut by 1 base and J by 1 base, with 8 bases left in between.

This sequence joins TRBV5-7 and TRBJ2-7; tentatively, D is TRBD1 or TRBD2 (5 bases each). TRBV5-7 is marked as an open reading frame, function uncertain. The germline V and J ends were trimmed by 3 bases and 11 bases, with 36 bases remaining between them. The CDR3 has 19 amino acids. The CDR3 spells CASSSGKGDAGSLRAVKYF. For the CDR3, the DNA is TGTGCCAGCAGCTCGGGAAAAGGGGATGCCGGATCGCTACGAGCAGTTAAGTACTTC.

This sequence joins TRBV28 and TRBJ2-5; D is ambiguous. The germline CDR1 and CDR2 sequences are MDHEN and SYDVKM. There are 15 residues in the CDR3. Trimming took 4 bases from V and 5 from J, leaving 17 bases between them. CDR3 in DNA: TGTGCCAGCAGTTCGGACCTCCTGGGGTCGGAGACCCAGTACTTC. Its protein product is CASSSDLLGSETQYF.